The 18 T cell receptor beta chains in this list originate from one sample, sequenced in a study of T-cell memory formation after mild COVID-19. In TCRdb, the 5' RACE reads were re-called with MiXCR into one record per CDR3 protein. This sample has roughly 350,000 distinct CDR3 sequences, with 25% to 30% found just once. Input material: PBMCs or a T cell subset sorted from them (not recorded which). These receptors were collected from an adult woman who had mild COVID-19 (a few samples of this study predate the infection). Cell type and time point are not known.

This clonotype has a handful of counts. The chain joins TRBV20-1 to TRBJ2-7, with D possibly TRBD2 on 5 matching bases. The CDR3 contains 11 residues. Germline CDR1 reads DFQATT; CDR2 reads SNEGSKA (reference sequence). V was clipped by 6 bases and J by 7 bases, with 13 bases between them. CDR3 loop: CSAGNFREQYF. CDR3 bases: TGCAGTGCCGGGAACTTCAGGGAGCAGTACTTC.

This clonotype was recorded a few times. The chain employs TRBV7-9 and TRBJ2-2; D might be TRBD1 (6 bases). CDR1 and CDR2 from the germline V gene are SEHNR and FQNEAQ (reference sequence). V was shortened by 5 bases and J by 4 bases, with 14 bases between the two germline ends. The CDR3 has 15 amino acids. The CDR3 sequence is CASSASQGFTGELFF. CDR3 nucleotide sequence: TGTGCCAGCAGCGCGTCCCAGGGGTTCACCGGGGAGCTGTTTTTT. The complete variable domain, with remaining parts taken from reference TRBV7-9 and TRBJ2-2, reads DTGVSQNPRHKITKRGQNVTFRCDPISEHNRLYWYRQTLGQGPEFLTYFQNEAQLEKSRLLSDRFSAERPKGSFSTLEIQRTEQGDSAMYLCASSASQGFTGELFFGEGSRLTVL.

This clonotype was observed a handful of times. This chain connects TRBV7-2 to TRBJ1-2; unclear D gene. Germline V gene lookup returns CDR1 SGHTA and CDR2 FQGNSA. The CDR3 runs to 15 residues. Trimming pared 5 bases from V and 6 bases from J, leaving 19 bases between. The CDR3 DNA is TGTGCCAGCAGCCCTGGAAAGGAGTTATACGATGGCTACACCTTC. Protein sequence: CASSPGKELYDGYTF.

In its sample, this clonotype was seen a few times. The chain couples TRBV19 to TRBJ1-2; tentatively, D is TRBD1 (5 bases). CDR3 length equals 16 residues. Germline assignment: CDR1 LNHDA and CDR2 SQIVND (reference sequence). V was pared by 2 bases and J by 2 bases, with 15 bases between. The chain's CDR3 is CASSIIGWGANYGYTF. CDR3 coding DNA: TGTGCCAGTAGTATAATTGGATGGGGCGCCAACTATGGCTACACCTTC. Full variable domain (rest looked up from reference TRBV19 and TRBJ1-2): DGGITQSPKYLFRKEGQNVTLSCEQNLNHDAMYWYRQDPGQGLRLIYYSQIVNDFQKGDIAEGYSVSREKKESFPLTVTSAQKNPTAFYLCASSIIGWGANYGYTFGSGTRLTVV.

The V and J genes are TRBV5-4 and TRBJ2-3, with 7 bases matching TRBD1. The junction had 14 bases not matched to a gene; V was cut back by 4 bases and J by 0 bases. The CDR3 runs 18 residues. Germline V gives CDR1 SGHNT, CDR2 YYREEE (reference sequence). CDR3 in amino acids: CASSKAPPGQFSTDTQYF. The CDR3 DNA sequence: TGTGCCAGCAGCAAAGCCCCTCCGGGACAGTTTAGCACAGATACGCAGTATTTT.

This clonotype has just a few counts. The rearrangement joins TRBV9 to TRBJ2-7; TRBD2 might be the D (7 bases). V dropped 2 bases and J dropped 1 base, with 13 bases sitting between them. This CDR3 has 15 amino acids. Germline V lookup: CDR1 SGDLS, CDR2 YYNGEE. Here the CDR3 DNA reads TGTGCCAGCAGCGTGGGGGCTAGCGGTTCCTACGAGCAGTACTTC. Translating it yields CASSVGASGSYEQYF.

This clonotype has only a few counts. The chain is built from TRBV7-2 and TRBJ1-2; 7 nucleotides match TRBD1. The trim removed 5 bases at V and 2 bases at J, leaving 8 bases unmatched. The germline V gene has CDR1 SGHTA and CDR2 FQGNSA. The CDR3 is made up of 15 amino acids. In DNA form, the CDR3 reads TGTGCCAGCAGCCCCTTTCAGACAGGGAACTATGGCTACACCTTC. It is translated as CASSPFQTGNYGYTF.

This clonotype was counted a few times. This rearrangement joins TRBV27 to TRBJ1-6; TRBD1 matches 7 bases. Germline assignment: CDR1 MNHEY and CDR2 SMNVEV (reference sequence). The CDR3 has 13 amino acids. V was pared by 7 bases and J by 9 bases, with 6 bases of the junction left unmatched. The DNA for the CDR3 is TGTGCCAGCAAGGGAGGGGGCGGTTCACCCCTCCACTTT. Protein product: CASKGGGGSPLHF.

In its sample, this clonotype was seen a few times. The chain links TRBV20-1 to TRBJ2-5; D remains ambiguous. V shed 0 bases and J shed 3 bases, with 11 bases lying between them. CDR3 size: 14 residues. CDR1 is DFQATT and CDR2 is SNEGSKA in the germline V gene (reference sequence). CDR3 region: CSARDVAVKETQYF. CDR3 bases: TGCAGTGCTAGAGATGTGGCGGTAAAAGAGACCCAGTACTTC.

V is TRBV3-1 and J is TRBJ2-7; possibly TRBD2 for D (5 bases). V lost 4 bases and J lost 2, with 15 bases in between. CDR3 length equals 15 residues. Germline V CDR1 and CDR2: LGHDT, YNNKEL (reference sequence). The CDR3 DNA reads TGTGCCAGCAGCCTTAACTTACTAGAGACCTACGAGCAGTACTTC. Protein sequence: CASSLNLLETYEQYF.

In this sample, this clonotype turned up a few times. The chain has TRBV20-1 and TRBJ2-3, with 7 bases fitting TRBD2. The CDR3 is 15 residues long. The junction had 8 bases not matched to a gene; V was cut back by 1 base and J by 4 bases. The germline V gene has CDR1 DFQATT and CDR2 SNEGSKA (reference sequence). The CDR3 loop reads CSARVSYRGADTQYF. The DNA of the CDR3 is TGCAGTGCTAGAGTATCATATCGGGGGGCAGATACGCAGTATTTT.

This clonotype has a count of ten or more. V and J are TRBV7-6 and TRBJ1-3; TRBD1 matches 10 bases. Trimming took 4 bases from V and 0 from J; bases not matched to a gene: 6. Per the germline V gene, CDR1 is SGHVS and CDR2 is FNYEAQ. There are 17 residues in the CDR3. The CDR3 DNA reads TGTGCCAGCAGCTCCCAGACAGGGGGCACCTCTGGAAACACCATATATTTT. Translating gives CASSSQTGGTSGNTIYF.

This clonotype was counted a few times. The chain employs TRBV4-3 and TRBJ2-2; no clear D. The germline CDR1 and CDR2 sequences are LGHNA and YSLEER. Trimming took off 1 base at V and 5 bases at J, with 5 bases between the two ends. The CDR3 runs 13 residues. CDR3 in amino acids: CASSQGKTGELFF. For the CDR3, the DNA is TGCGCCAGCAGCCAAGGAAAAACCGGGGAGCTGTTTTTT.

This clonotype has more than one count but fewer than ten. This sequence joins TRBV15 and TRBJ1-1, with a possible D match to TRBD1 (5 bases). Germline-derived CDR1 and CDR2 are LNHNV and YYDKDF (reference sequence). Trimming removed 1 base at V and 4 bases at J, with 19 bases between. The CDR3 spans 17 residues. The CDR3 reads CATSRVLTARAGTEAFF. CDR3 in DNA: TGTGCCACCAGCAGAGTGTTGACAGCCAGGGCTGGCACTGAAGCTTTCTTT.

V usage is TRBV7-2 and J usage is TRBJ2-3, with 7 bases identical to TRBD2. The V gene end was trimmed by 1 base and the J gene end by 10 bases; junction bases not matched to a gene: 5. Germline V gene lookup returns CDR1 SGHTA and CDR2 FQGNSA. CDR3 length: 13 amino acids. CDR3 loop: CASSLGWLAAQYF. As DNA, the CDR3 is TGTGCCAGCAGCTTAGGGTGGCTAGCGGCGCAGTATTTT. Filled out from reference TRBV7-2 and TRBJ2-3, the complete variable domain reads GAGVSQSPSNKVTEKGKDVELRCDPISGHTALYWYRQSLGQGLEFLIYFQGNSAPDKSGLPSDRFSAERTGGSVSTLTIQRTQQEDSAVYLCASSLGWLAAQYFGPGTRLTVL.

The chain links TRBV24-1 to TRBJ2-5, with 7 bases fitting TRBD2. The CDR3 is 17 residues long. V was clipped by 2 bases and J by 1 base; unmatched bases: 9. Germline values: CDR1 KGHDR, CDR2 SFDVKD. This CDR3 reads CATSDYPGLAAQETQYF. As DNA, the CDR3 is TGTGCCACCAGTGATTATCCGGGCCTAGCGGCCCAAGAGACCCAGTACTTC.

This clonotype came up many times. The genes are TRBV4-2 and TRBJ2-1; tentative D call: TRBD2 (5 bases). Trimming pared 0 bases from V and 1 base from J, leaving 10 bases between. This CDR3 is built from 16 residues. Germline assignment: CDR1 LGHNA and CDR2 YNFKEQ. CDR3 nucleotides: TGTGCCAGCAGCCAAGATGAAGCGGCGTCCTACAATGAGCAGTTCTTC. Translating it yields CASSQDEAASYNEQFF.

This rearrangement joins TRBV20-1 to TRBJ1-1; no clear D. Trimming stripped 1 base from V and 4 bases from J, with 13 bases between. The CDR3 sequence is 14 residues long. The germline V gene encodes CDR1 DFQATT and CDR2 SNEGSKA (reference sequence). CDR3 coding DNA: TGCAGTGCTAGAGCTGTAGATGTGGGCACTGAAGCTTTCTTT. Translating it yields CSARAVDVGTEAFF.